Below, 10 T cell receptor beta chains from the same sample are listed, as sequenced in a study of PD-L1 blockade in urothelial cancer (dated by TCRdb to about 2017). The library was produced with the immunoSEQ multiplex PCR assay. As stored in TCRdb, this immuneACCESS dataset retains in-frame rearrangements with V and J assigned. A fraction of the clones does not appear; measured against another copy, unresolved V genes explain less than half of the discrepancy, and the remainder lacks a known reason. The sample table holds over 100,000 clones, of which around 90% were seen once. Approximately 3.8% of the sample goes to the ten largest clones. The sample's time point label is to be understood as: peripheral blood 6 weeks after treatment start. The specimen comprised PBMCs, sampled around atezolizumab (anti-PD-L1) treatment. These TCRs come from a man aged 55 to 70 with urothelial cancer.

This sequence joins TRBV7-9 and TRBJ1-3; 7 nucleotides line up with TRBD1. The CDR3 runs to 18 residues. CDR1 SEHNR and CDR2 FQNEAQ come from the germline V gene (reference sequence). V dropped 3 bases and J dropped 0; count of bases not matched to a gene: 11. This chain's CDR3 is CASSLGSGTVLSGNTIYF. The CDR3, as DNA: TGTGCCAGCAGCTTGGGATCCGGGACAGTTCTCTCTGGAAACACCATATATTTT. The entire variable domain, with the rest obtained from reference TRBV7-9 and TRBJ1-3, is as follows: DTGVSQNPRHKITKRGQNVTFRCDPISEHNRLYWYRQTLGQGPEFLTYFQNEAQLEKSRLLSDRFSAERPKGSFSTLEIQRTEQGDSAMYLCASSLGSGTVLSGNTIYFGEGSWLTVV.

This chain links TRBV7-2 with TRBJ2-7; TRBD1 aligns across 8 bases. Germline trimming cut 5 bases from V and 3 bases from J; bases unmatched to any gene: 9. The CDR3 has 15 amino acids. The germline V gene has CDR1 SGHTA and CDR2 FQGNSA. The CDR3 protein is CASSPRTGNGYEQYF. The CDR3 DNA follows: TGTGCCAGCAGCCCCAGGACAGGGAACGGCTACGAGCAGTACTTC.

The chain has TRBV5-6 and TRBJ1-3; 8 bases fit TRBD1. The germline gives CDR1 SGHDT, CDR2 YYEEEE. J was trimmed by 2 bases and V by 3 bases; bases with no gene match: 4. This CDR3 spans 15 amino acids. The CDR3 nucleotides read TGTGCCAGCAGCTCCTTACAGGGGGCTGGAAACACCATATATTTT. This translates into CASSSLQGAGNTIYF.

The rearrangement joins TRBV6-1 to TRBJ2-5, with 8 bases fitting TRBD1. Per the germline V gene, CDR1 is MNHNS and CDR2 is SASEGT. There are 12 residues in the CDR3. V shed 4 bases, J shed 10 bases, and the junction held 5 bases outside the gene matches. This CDR3 reads CASSGQGMDQYF. CDR3 nucleotide sequence: TGTGCCAGCAGTGGACAGGGGATGGACCAGTACTTC.

The chain recombines TRBV5-1 with TRBJ2-5; D possibly uses TRBD1 or TRBD2 (6 bases each). Trimming stripped 4 bases from V and 5 bases from J, with 12 bases between. This CDR3 contains 13 residues. Germline V gene lookup returns CDR1 SGHRS and CDR2 YFSETQ. This chain's CDR3 is CASSLGGQETQYF. CDR3 DNA sequence: TGCGCCAGCAGCCTGGGGGGCCAGGAGACCCAGTACTTC. The full variable domain, with the rest looked up from reference TRBV5-1 and TRBJ2-5, is KAGVTQTPRYLIKTRGQQVTLSCSPISGHRSVSWYQQTPGQGLQFLFEYFSETQRNKGNFPGRFSGRQFSNSRSEMNVSTLELGDSALYLCASSLGGQETQYFGPGTRLLVL.

This clone came up once. The chain has TRBV5-1 and TRBJ2-3; D gene ambiguous. The germline V gene encodes CDR1 SGHRS and CDR2 YFSETQ. The V end was cut by 2 bases, the J end by 7 bases, with 8 bases between. The CDR3 extends over 12 amino acids. This CDR3 reads CASSFYENTQYF. The CDR3 DNA sequence: TGCGCCAGCAGCTTTTACGAGAATACGCAGTATTTT.

The chain has TRBV9 and TRBJ1-1; D remains ambiguous. V dropped 1 base and J dropped 3 bases, with 10 bases sitting between them. In germline, CDR1 is SGDLS, CDR2 YYNGEE. The CDR3 consists of 14 residues. The CDR3 sequence: CASSVTPTDTEAFF. As DNA, the CDR3 is TGTGCCAGCAGCGTAACTCCTACGGACACTGAAGCTTTCTTT.

V and J are TRBV7-9 and TRBJ2-4, with D possibly matching TRBD2 (7 bases). CDR1 is SEHNR, CDR2 FQNEAQ, per germline (reference sequence). The CDR3 extends over 14 amino acids. Deletions cut 7 bases from V and 8 bases from J, with 18 bases between. The CDR3 is CASIPPREGDIQYF. The DNA for the CDR3 is TGTGCCAGCATCCCCCCCAGGGAGGGGGACATTCAGTACTTC.

The V gene is TRBV27, the J gene TRBJ1-2; D is uncertain. This CDR3 has 12 residues. V lost 3 bases, J lost 0 bases, and 2 bases lay in between. Per the germline V gene, CDR1 is MNHEY and CDR2 is SMNVEV (reference sequence). CDR3 loop: CASSFTNYGYTF. The CDR3 DNA reads TGTGCCAGCAGTTTTACTAACTATGGCTACACCTTC.

Only one count was recorded for this clone. The chain recombines TRBV4-3 with TRBJ1-1; 7 nucleotides align to TRBD1. V lost 3 bases to trimming and J lost 1 base; unmatched junction nucleotides: 2. Germline values: CDR1 LGHNA, CDR2 YSLEER. CDR3 length equals 14 residues. CDR3 amino acids: CASSQRQGNTEAFF. The CDR3 nucleotides read TGCGCCAGCAGCCAGCGACAGGGGAACACTGAAGCTTTCTTT.